This is a list of T cell receptor beta chains from one sample in a study of technical replicates of blood from a few donors. The table came from immunoSEQ multiplex PCR; TCRdb's copy has only in-frame clones and leaves some out. The table has approximately 81,000 clones, about 81% seen once. The sequenced material came from PBMCs. These receptors all stem from a human donor in good health. Some clones in this sample may be carry-over from other donors' samples. Each CDR3 is given with its conserved first and last residue. A D gene is named only where the DNA matches it firmly. Expanded clones are given a class, and other clones once, few, many or no size at all.

clone size | J gene | D gene | V gene | CDR3 DNA | CDR3 protein
NA | TRBJ2-7 | TRBD2 | TRBV7-8 | TGTGCCAGCAGCTTAGCGGATGGCGGGAGTAATATCGAGCAGTACTTC | CASSLADGGSNIEQYF
NA | TRBJ1-1 | NA | TRBV25-1 | TGTGCCAGCAGTGAGTACTCAGGGGCGCCGGAGAACACTGAAGCTTTCTTT | CASSEYSGAPENTEAFF
NA | TRBJ2-1 | TRBD2 | TRBV15 | TGTGCCACCAGCAGAGATTTGGCGGGAGCGGGTGAGCAGTTCTTC | CATSRDLAGAGEQFF
NA | TRBJ1-5 | NA | TRBV5-8 | TGTGCCAGCAGCTTGGCGGGGTTGAGCAATCAGCCCCAGCATTTT | CASSLAGLSNQPQHF
NA | TRBJ1-4 | TRBD1 | TRBV5-1 | TGCGCCAGCAGCTTGGTGGGGGGCGACAGGGGAAATGAAAAACTGTTTTTT | CASSLVGGDRGNEKLFF
NA | TRBJ2-7 | TRBD2 | TRBV5-1 | TGCGCCAGCAGCTTGGGAGACGGGGGGGCCCACGAGCAGTACTTC | CASSLGDGGAHEQYF
NA | TRBJ1-1 | NA | TRBV6-1 | TGTGCCAGCAGTGTACAGGGGAACACTGAAGCTTTCTTT | CASSVQGNTEAFF
NA | TRBJ2-1 | NA | TRBV6-6 | TGTGCCAGCACCCGCAGGGGTGAGAGCTCCTACAATGAGCAGTTCTTC | CASTRRGESSYNEQFF
NA | TRBJ1-1 | NA | TRBV15 | TGTGCCACCAGCAGAGATCGGCAGGTCACTGAAGCTTTCTTT | CATSRDRQVTEAFF
few | TRBJ2-3 | TRBD2 | TRBV30 | TGTGCCTGGGGACTAGCGGACTACGAAACCTCCCCAGATACGCAGTATTTT | CAWGLADYETSPDTQYF
NA | TRBJ2-5 | NA | TRBV5-1 | TGCGCCAGCAGCTTGGGCGGGTCGGGGCAAGAGACCCAGTACTTC | CASSLGGSGQETQYF
NA | TRBJ2-7 | TRBD2 | TRBV6-1 | TGTGCCAGCAGTACGCGACTAGCGGGAGAGGTCGAGCAGTACTTC | CASSTRLAGEVEQYF
NA | TRBJ1-1 | NA | TRBV7-9 | TGTGCCAGCAGCTTTGCACAGAACACTGAAGCTTTCTTT | CASSFAQNTEAFF
NA | TRBJ2-1 | TRBD2 | TRBV5-1 | TGCGCCAGCAGCTTGGGGGCGGGGGATAGTCCTACAATGAAGCAGTTCTTC | CASSLGAGDSPTMKQFF